This T cell receptor (beta chain) was recovered during a study of immune evolution from preneoplasia to lung adenocarcinoma. The repertoire was sequenced with immunoSEQ multiplex PCR; TCRdb's copy has only in-frame clones and lacks some. The data show under 15,000 clones, about 83% seen once. General study results and limits: Later-stage lesions seemingly showed higher T cell density and diversity than normal lung.

V shed 5 bases, J shed 2 bases, and the junction held 4 bases outside the gene matches. The CDR3 loop spans 14 amino acids. Germline V gives CDR1 SGHVS, CDR2 FNYEAQ. With respect to this clone: The antigen is not known.

After pathologic assessment, macro-dissection selected premalignant or tumor cells for extraction. The TCR comes from a person between 50 and 69 years old with lung adenocarcinoma. The sequenced material came from FFPE tissue from an adenomatous hyperplasia lung lesion. This sample's subset: atypical adenomatous hyperplasia (AAH), lung preneoplasia. V and J are TRBV7-6 and TRBJ2-5; 8 bases are shared with TRBD1. Here the CDR3 reads CASSATGGQETQYF. Here the CDR3 DNA reads TGTGCCAGCAGCGCTACAGGGGGGCAAGAGACCCAGTACTTC.